This TCR beta chain was found in a study of T-cell reconstitution after alpha-beta-depleted transplantation in children. This clonotype was observed a handful of times. The CDR3 is 13 amino acids. Germline loops: CDR1 SSHAT, CDR2 FNYEAQ (reference sequence). Trimming pared 5 bases from V and 2 bases from J, leaving 9 bases between. Unique molecular identifiers were used in preparing the TCRbeta library. TCRdb reprocessed the PCR reads with MiXCR, giving one entry per CDR3 protein. The sample contains about 290,000 distinct CDR3 sequences, roughly a tenth of which appear only once. Here the sequenced sample was PBMCs, taken before TCRalphabeta/CD19-depleted stem cell transplant. This clonotype was sampled from a boy under two years old with acute myeloid leukemia, due to receive a stem cell transplant. The chain recombines TRBV7-7 with TRBJ1-1, with D hard to call. CDR3 residues: CASSRTANTEAFF. CDR3 bases: TGTGCCAGCAGCCGGACGGCCAACACTGAAGCTTTCTTT.